These 14 T cell receptor beta chains came from one sample sequenced in a study of shared clonotypes between healthy human individuals (dated by TCRdb to about 2020). The library was prepared using the immunoSEQ multiplex PCR assay. The immuneACCESS repertoire file appears here via TCRdb, limited to in-frame rearrangements. These files lack a portion of the clones; in checked studies, under half of the deficit traces to unresolved V genes, and the cause of the others is not known. Present in this sample are fewer than 850,000 clones, about nine tenths of which were seen just once. About 34% of the sample is taken by the ten largest. Sequenced material: memory CD8+ T cells from PBMCs. The intended sense of this specimen's cell subset or site label: CD45RO+ cells pooled with CCR7-negative TemRA cells. The receptors were gathered from a man aged 18-30 years in good health. Some clones in this sample may be carry-over from other donors' samples.

The chain recombines TRBV28 with TRBJ1-2; TRBD1 matches at 10 bases. The CDR3 contains 15 residues. Trimming cost V 6 bases and J 3 bases; bases outside gene matches: 7. Looked up from germline, CDR1 is MDHEN and CDR2 is SYDVKM. The DNA of the CDR3 is TGTGCCAGCAGCCTAGACGGACAGGGGGACTATGGCTACACCTTC. Amino acid sequence: CASSLDGQGDYGYTF.

V gene TRBV10-3 combines with J gene TRBJ1-2; D gene ambiguous. The germline gives CDR1 ENHRY, CDR2 SYGVKD. V lost 0 bases and J lost 6, with 17 bases in between. The CDR3 runs 16 residues. This CDR3 is CAISESWAETEHGYTF. The CDR3 DNA is TGTGCCATCAGTGAGTCGTGGGCGGAAACCGAACATGGCTACACCTTC.

The chain recombines TRBV4-3 with TRBJ2-3, with no clear D. The CDR3 has 16 residues. The germline CDR1 and CDR2 sequences are LGHNA and YSLEER. The V end was cut by 1 base, the J end by 0 bases, with 11 bases between. CDR3 in amino acids: CASSQVSGASTDTQYF. The CDR3 DNA is TGCGCCAGCAGCCAAGTGTCCGGAGCTAGCACAGATACGCAGTATTTT.

The CDR3: CSVHPGTSRNYGYTF. The CDR3 bases are TGCAGCGTTCACCCAGGGACTTCTCGGAACTATGGCTACACCTTC. This rearrangement joins TRBV29-1 to TRBJ1-2; possibly TRBD1 for D (5 bases). CDR1 and CDR2 from the germline V gene are SQVTM and ANQGSEA. The CDR3 totals 15 residues. Trimming took off 5 bases at V and 2 bases at J, with 18 bases between the two ends. The full variable domain, rest sourced from reference TRBV29-1 and TRBJ1-2, is SAVISQKPSRDICQRGTSLTIQCQVDSQVTMMFWYRQQPGQSLTLIATANQGSEATYESGFVIDKFPISRPNLTFSTLTVSNMSPEDSSIYLCSVHPGTSRNYGYTFGSGTRLTVV.

CDR3 residues: CASSLWTSPGELFF. The DNA of the CDR3 is TGTGCCAGCAGTTTATGGACGAGCCCCGGGGAGCTGTTTTTT. V and J are TRBV27 and TRBJ2-2; D ambiguous. V lost 1 base, J lost 6 bases, and 9 bases lay in between. This CDR3 is built from 14 residues. Germline V gene lookup returns CDR1 MNHEY and CDR2 SMNVEV (reference sequence).

The chain carries TRBV1 and TRBJ2-1; the table's D call, TRBD2, was not checked against the DNA. TRBV1 has pseudogene status. The CDR3 contains 14 residues. This chain's CDR3 is CTSSLGDLTNEQFF. The CDR3 coding sequence is TGCACCAGCAGCCTTGGGGACTTGACTAATGAGCAGTTCTTC.

The gene calls are TRBV28 and TRBJ1-5, with 7 bases identical to TRBD1. V lost 4 bases, J lost 3 bases, and 3 bases stayed unmatched. Germline V gene lookup returns CDR1 MDHEN and CDR2 SYDVKM. The length of the CDR3 is 14 residues. In nucleotides, the CDR3 is TGTGCCAGCAGTTGGACAGGCCTCAATCAGCCCCAGCATTTT. This codes for CASSWTGLNQPQHF. Full variable domain (remainder filled in from reference TRBV28 and TRBJ1-5): DVKVTQSSRYLVKRTGEKVFLECVQDMDHENMFWYRQDPGLGLRLIYFSYDVKMKEKGDIPEGYSVSREKKERFSLILESASTNQTSMYLCASSWTGLNQPQHFGDGTRLSIL.

The rearrangement uses TRBV4-1 and TRBJ2-4; either TRBD1 or TRBD2 may fit D (5 bases each). V lost 4 bases and J 8 bases, leaving 15 bases between the germline ends. Germline V gene sequence: CDR1 MGHRA, CDR2 YSYEKL. The CDR3 loop spans 14 amino acids. CDR3: CASSPKGTLDIQYF. Here the CDR3 DNA reads TGCGCCAGCAGCCCGAAGGGGACCCTGGACATTCAGTACTTC.

The V call is TRBV5-1, the J call TRBJ1-1; the match to TRBD1 covers 10 bases. Germline V CDR1 and CDR2: SGHRS, YFSETQ. This CDR3 spans 16 amino acids. With 5 bases clipped from V and 1 base from J, the junction kept 8 bases outside the gene matches. CDR3 amino acids: CASSSIRTGGNTEAFF. The CDR3 DNA sequence: TGCGCCAGCAGTTCTATTAGGACAGGGGGGAACACTGAAGCTTTCTTT.

The rearrangement joins TRBV5-1 to TRBJ2-7; D is unresolved. V was cut by 0 bases and J by 0 bases, with 7 bases left in between. This CDR3 has 14 amino acids. The germline V gene encodes CDR1 SGHRS and CDR2 YFSETQ. The CDR3 coding sequence is TGCGCCAGCAGCTTGGATCACTTCTCCTACGAGCAGTACTTC. Encoded protein: CASSLDHFSYEQYF.

This clone has a handful of counts. The chain joins TRBV28 to TRBJ2-7, with D maybe TRBD1 (5 bases). CDR3 length equals 16 residues. V was clipped by 8 bases and J by 2 bases, with 22 bases between them. Germline CDR1 is MDHEN and CDR2 is SYDVKM. The CDR3 is CASLHYVLGRAYEQYF. CDR3 sequence (DNA): TGTGCCAGCCTACATTATGTACTCGGCAGGGCCTACGAGCAGTACTTC.

This sequence joins TRBV2 and TRBJ1-1; D remains unclear. Trimming removed 7 bases from V and 0 bases from J, with 18 bases in between. Germline V gene data show CDR1 as SNHLY and CDR2 as FYNNEI. The CDR3 contains 16 residues. For the CDR3, the DNA is TGTGCCAGCATTTCAAGAAGCGGATCAGTGAACACTGAAGCTTTCTTT. Translation: CASISRSGSVNTEAFF.

This chain connects TRBV4-1 to TRBJ2-1, with D possibly matching TRBD2 (5 bases). The CDR3 has 14 amino acids. Germline loops: CDR1 MGHRA, CDR2 YSYEKL. V was trimmed by 4 bases and J by 5 bases, leaving 12 bases between them. The CDR3 reads CASSPTRGHNEQFF. The CDR3 DNA follows: TGCGCCAGCAGCCCCACTAGAGGGCACAATGAGCAGTTCTTC.

The CDR3 sequence: CASSSSSYEQYF. The CDR3 nucleotides are TGTGCCAGCAGTTCAAGCTCCTACGAGCAGTACTTC. The rearrangement uses TRBV11-2 and TRBJ2-7; D ambiguous. This CDR3 contains 12 residues. From germline, CDR1 is SGHAT and CDR2 FQNNGV. V was cut by 6 bases and J by 0 bases, with 6 bases left in between. Full variable domain (outside the CDR3, taken from reference TRBV11-2 and TRBJ2-7): EAGVAQSPRYKIIEKRQSVAFWCNPISGHATLYWYQQILGQGPKLLIQFQNNGVVDDSQLPKDRFSAERLKGVDSTLKIQPAKLEDSAVYLCASSSSSYEQYFGPGTRLTVT.